The present entry profiles one T cell receptor beta chain with its context. What it binds is unknown. The record originates from a study of cytomegalovirus exposure and HLA in healthy donors. Overall study findings and caveats: Most TCR sequences were rare, but some public TCRs occurred in many donors. The investigators catalogued some 150 TCR beta chains as cytomegalovirus-associated.

The CDR3 spans 17 residues. The germline gives CDR1 SGHAT, CDR2 FQDESV (reference sequence). V lost 4 bases to trimming and J lost 3 bases; unmatched junction nucleotides: 11. Generated by immunoSEQ multiplex PCR, the TCRdb table keeps only in-frame clones and is missing some. The sample lists 140,000 to 150,000 clones; 94% were seen once. The donors were members of the validation cohort, which comprised about 130 subjects and was separate from the first cohort of about 700 subjects. The clonotype originates from a young man in good health and CMV-seropositive. V usage is TRBV11-1 and J usage is TRBJ2-3; 9 bases line up with TRBD1. The specimen sequenced was PBMCs. CDR3 in amino acids: CASSSTNRGLRTDTQYF. DNA of the CDR3: TGTGCCAGCAGCTCCACCAACAGGGGGCTTCGGACAGATACGCAGTATTTT.